The following is a TCR beta chain sequence with its context. The data were taken from a study of blood T cell repertoires in COVID-19. Study context: From the United States, Italy and Spain came samples of acute and convalescent COVID-19. Nucleic acid was either cDNA or gDNA, and it came from T cells, B-cell-depleted T cells, or PBMCs.

CDR1 is GTSNPN, CDR2 SVGIG, per germline (reference sequence). CDR3 length equals 12 residues. The germline V and J ends were trimmed by 1 base and 1 base, with 5 bases remaining between them. Original handling: Quantification of nucleated cells was approximated via reference gene primer amplification. Measured with immunoSEQ multiplex PCR; TCRdb has only the in-frame clones, and not every one. The DNA was the basis for D and trimming; V, J and clone size are from that table. Here the sample spans about 290,000 clones, around four fifths being singletons. The gene calls are TRBV30 and TRBJ2-7; D is undetermined. The origin of this receptor is a woman in her forties or fifties with active or convalescent COVID-19. The sample taken for sequencing was peripheral blood. The chain's CDR3 is CAWSGPSYEQYF. Here the CDR3 DNA reads TGTGCCTGGAGTGGGCCATCCTACGAGCAGTACTTC.